Below, one T cell receptor beta chain is given with its context. As handled by the study authors: The assay estimated nucleated cells by amplifying reference gene primers. Profiling relied on immunoSEQ multiplex PCR, and the TCRdb table lists in-frame clones only, not all of them. The V and J calls and clone size are taken from that table; D and trimming were inferred from the DNA. The sample has some 120,000 clones, about 79% seen once. The CDR3 loop spans 13 amino acids. The germline V gene has CDR1 SQVTM and CDR2 ANQGSEA. The V gene end was trimmed by 7 bases and the J gene end by 5 bases; junction bases not matched to a gene: 7. This record belongs to a study of blood T cell repertoires in COVID-19.

Sequenced: peripheral blood. The sequence came from a man in his forties with active or convalescent COVID-19. The rearrangement links TRBV29-1 to TRBJ1-2; 10 bases agree with TRBD1. This CDR3 is CSGTTGGGYGYTF. The CDR3 DNA is TGCAGCGGAACGACAGGGGGCGGTTATGGCTACACCTTC.